The clone carrying this T cell receptor (beta chain) was seen a single time. The junction had 4 bases not matched to a gene; V was cut back by 1 base and J by 1 base. The CDR3 is 16 residues long. From germline, CDR1 is SGHTA and CDR2 FQGTGA. This sample was included in a study of blood T cell repertoires in COVID-19. Turning to the study itself: Researchers got acute and convalescent COVID-19 samples from the United States, Italy and Spain. In each case, the material was cDNA or gDNA derived from T cells, B-cell-depleted T cells, or PBMCs.

Sequencing used immunoSEQ multiplex PCR; TCRdb keeps in-frame clones, though not all of them. The repertoire holds about 160,000 clones, with approximately 86% as singletons. The source of this sequence is a woman aged 55 to 70 who had recovered from COVID-19. Material: peripheral blood. The chain is built from TRBV7-3 and TRBJ2-3; 8 nucleotides match TRBD2. The CDR3 DNA follows: TGTGCCAGCAGCTTAAACGCGGGGGGAGGCACAGATACGCAGTATTTT. It yields the protein CASSLNAGGGTDTQYF.